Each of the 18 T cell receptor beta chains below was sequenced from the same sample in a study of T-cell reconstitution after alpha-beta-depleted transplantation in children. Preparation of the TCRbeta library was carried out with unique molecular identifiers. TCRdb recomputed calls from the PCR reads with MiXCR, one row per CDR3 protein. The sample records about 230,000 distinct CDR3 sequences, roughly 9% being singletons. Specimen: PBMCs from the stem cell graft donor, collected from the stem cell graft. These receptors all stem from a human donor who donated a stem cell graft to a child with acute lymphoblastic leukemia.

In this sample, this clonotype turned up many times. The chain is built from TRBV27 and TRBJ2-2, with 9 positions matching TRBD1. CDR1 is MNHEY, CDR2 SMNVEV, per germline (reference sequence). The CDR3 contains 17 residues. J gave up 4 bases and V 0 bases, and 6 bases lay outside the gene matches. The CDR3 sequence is CASSLSRTGAITGELFF. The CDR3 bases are TGTGCCAGCAGTTTATCCCGGACAGGGGCGATCACCGGGGAGCTGTTTTTT.

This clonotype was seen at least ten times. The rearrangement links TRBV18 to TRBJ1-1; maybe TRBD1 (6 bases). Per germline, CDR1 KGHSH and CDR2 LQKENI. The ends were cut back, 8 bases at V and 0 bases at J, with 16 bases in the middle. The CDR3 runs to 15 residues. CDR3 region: CASPRDNNMNTEAFF. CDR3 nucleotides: TGTGCCAGCCCTAGGGACAACAACATGAACACTGAAGCTTTCTTT.

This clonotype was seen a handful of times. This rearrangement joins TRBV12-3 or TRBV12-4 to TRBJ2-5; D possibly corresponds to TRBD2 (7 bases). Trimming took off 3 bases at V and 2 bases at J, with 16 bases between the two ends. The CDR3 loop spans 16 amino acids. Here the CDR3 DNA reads TGTGCCAGCAGTTTGTTTCCGGGGGGCGGACAAGAGACCCAGTACTTC. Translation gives CASSLFPGGGQETQYF.

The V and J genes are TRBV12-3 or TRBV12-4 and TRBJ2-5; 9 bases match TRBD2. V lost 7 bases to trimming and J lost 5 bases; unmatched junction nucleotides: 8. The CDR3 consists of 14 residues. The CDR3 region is CASTLTSGEETQYF. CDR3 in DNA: TGTGCCAGCACCCTGACTAGCGGTGAGGAGACCCAGTACTTC.

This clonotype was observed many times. For the CDR3, the DNA is TGCAGTGCTAGACAGGGGACAGAAGGTTGGGCGCAGTATTTT. Residues: CSARQGTEGWAQYF. The genes are TRBV20-1 and TRBJ2-3; 7 nucleotides align to TRBD1. V lost 2 bases and J lost 10; bases outside the gene matches: 12. The germline gives CDR1 DFQATT, CDR2 SNEGSKA (reference sequence). The CDR3 sequence is 14 residues long.

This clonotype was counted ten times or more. CDR3 coding DNA: TGTGCCAGCAGTTTAGTCAGGACTAGCGGGGGTAGCACAGATACGCAGTATTTT. Translating gives CASSLVRTSGGSTDTQYF. This chain uses TRBV12-3 or TRBV12-4 with TRBJ2-3; TRBD2 matches at 13 bases. The CDR3 contains 18 residues. The V segment lost 1 base and the J segment 0 bases; nucleotides outside the gene matches: 4.

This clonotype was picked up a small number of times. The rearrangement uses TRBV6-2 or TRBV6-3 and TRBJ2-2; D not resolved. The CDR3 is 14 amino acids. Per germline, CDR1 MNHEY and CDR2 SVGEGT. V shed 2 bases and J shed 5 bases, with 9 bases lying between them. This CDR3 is CASSYTTVTGELFF. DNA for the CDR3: TGTGCCAGCAGTTACACCACGGTGACCGGGGAGCTGTTTTTT.

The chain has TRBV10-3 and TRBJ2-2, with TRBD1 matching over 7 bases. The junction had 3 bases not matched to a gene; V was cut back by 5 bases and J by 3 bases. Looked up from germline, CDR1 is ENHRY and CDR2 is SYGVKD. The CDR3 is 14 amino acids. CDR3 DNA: TGTGCCATCAGTAACGACAGGGACACCGGGGAGCTGTTTTTT. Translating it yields CAISNDRDTGELFF.

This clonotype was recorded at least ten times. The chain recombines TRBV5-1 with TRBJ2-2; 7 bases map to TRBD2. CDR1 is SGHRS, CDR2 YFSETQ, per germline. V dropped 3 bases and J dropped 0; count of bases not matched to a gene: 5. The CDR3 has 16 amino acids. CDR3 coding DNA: TGCGCCAGCAGCTCGACCGGGACTACGAACACCGGGGAGCTGTTTTTT. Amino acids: CASSSTGTTNTGELFF.

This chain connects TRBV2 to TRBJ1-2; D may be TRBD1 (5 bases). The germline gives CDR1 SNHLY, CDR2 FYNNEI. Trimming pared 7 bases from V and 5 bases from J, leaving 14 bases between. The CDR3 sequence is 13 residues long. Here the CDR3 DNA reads TGTGCCAGCAAGAACGGGACGTATTATGGCTACACCTTC. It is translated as CASKNGTYYGYTF.

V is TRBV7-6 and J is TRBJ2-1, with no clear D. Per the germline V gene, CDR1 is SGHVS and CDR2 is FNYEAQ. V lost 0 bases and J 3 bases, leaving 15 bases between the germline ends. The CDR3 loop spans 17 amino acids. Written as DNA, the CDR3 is TGTGCCAGCAGCTTAGCGAACCAGCGAGTAGTCTACAATGAGCAGTTCTTC. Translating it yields CASSLANQRVVYNEQFF.

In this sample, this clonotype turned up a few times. CDR3 in DNA: TGCGCCAGCAGCCAAGTAGATGGCGGAGAGACCCAGTACTTC. Residues: CASSQVDGGETQYF. The rearrangement links TRBV4-1 to TRBJ2-5; no definite D call. Germline V gene data show CDR1 as MGHRA and CDR2 as YSYEKL. CDR3 length: 14 residues. V was cut by 1 base and J by 4 bases, with 10 bases left in between.

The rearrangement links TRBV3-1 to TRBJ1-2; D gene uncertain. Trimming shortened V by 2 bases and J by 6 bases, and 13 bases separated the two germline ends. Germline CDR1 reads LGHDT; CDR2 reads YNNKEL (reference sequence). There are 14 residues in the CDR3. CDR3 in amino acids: CASSQNQPRDGYTF. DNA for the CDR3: TGTGCCAGCAGCCAAAACCAGCCTCGGGATGGCTACACCTTC.

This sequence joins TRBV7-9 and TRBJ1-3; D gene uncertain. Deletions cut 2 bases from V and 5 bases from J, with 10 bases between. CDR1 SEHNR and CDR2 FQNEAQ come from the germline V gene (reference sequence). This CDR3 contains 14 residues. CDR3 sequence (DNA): TGTGCCAGCAGCTTATTGGAGACCCGAAACACCATATATTTT. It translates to CASSLLETRNTIYF. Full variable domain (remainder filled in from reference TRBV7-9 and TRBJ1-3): DTGVSQNPRHKITKRGQNVTFRCDPISEHNRLYWYRQTLGQGPEFLTYFQNEAQLEKSRLLSDRFSAERPKGSFSTLEIQRTEQGDSAMYLCASSLLETRNTIYFGEGSWLTVV.

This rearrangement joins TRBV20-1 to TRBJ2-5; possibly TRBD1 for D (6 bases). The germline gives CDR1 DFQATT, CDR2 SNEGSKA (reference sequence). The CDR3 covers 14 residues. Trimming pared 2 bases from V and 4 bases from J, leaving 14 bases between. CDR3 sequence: CSARIGTGLETQYF. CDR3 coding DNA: TGCAGTGCTAGAATCGGTACAGGGTTAGAGACCCAGTACTTC.

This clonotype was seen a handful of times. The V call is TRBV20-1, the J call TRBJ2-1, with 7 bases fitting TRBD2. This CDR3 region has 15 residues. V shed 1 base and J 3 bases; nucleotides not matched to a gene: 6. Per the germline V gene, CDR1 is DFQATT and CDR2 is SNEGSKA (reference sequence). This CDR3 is CSARVSGTNYNEQFF. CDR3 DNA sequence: TGCAGTGCTAGAGTGTCTGGGACTAACTACAATGAGCAGTTCTTC.

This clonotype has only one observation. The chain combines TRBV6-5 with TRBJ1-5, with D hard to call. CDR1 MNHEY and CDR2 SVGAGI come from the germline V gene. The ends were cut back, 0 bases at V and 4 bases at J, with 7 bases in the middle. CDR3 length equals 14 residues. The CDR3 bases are TGTGCCAGCAGTTACTCAGGTCTTAATCAGCCCCAGCATTTT. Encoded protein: CASSYSGLNQPQHF.

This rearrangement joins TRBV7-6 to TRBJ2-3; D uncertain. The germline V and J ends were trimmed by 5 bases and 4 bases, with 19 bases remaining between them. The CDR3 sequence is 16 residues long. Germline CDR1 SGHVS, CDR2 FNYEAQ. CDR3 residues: CASSPRPARVPDTQYF. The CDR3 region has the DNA TGTGCCAGCAGCCCTCGACCCGCCCGCGTCCCAGATACGCAGTATTTT.